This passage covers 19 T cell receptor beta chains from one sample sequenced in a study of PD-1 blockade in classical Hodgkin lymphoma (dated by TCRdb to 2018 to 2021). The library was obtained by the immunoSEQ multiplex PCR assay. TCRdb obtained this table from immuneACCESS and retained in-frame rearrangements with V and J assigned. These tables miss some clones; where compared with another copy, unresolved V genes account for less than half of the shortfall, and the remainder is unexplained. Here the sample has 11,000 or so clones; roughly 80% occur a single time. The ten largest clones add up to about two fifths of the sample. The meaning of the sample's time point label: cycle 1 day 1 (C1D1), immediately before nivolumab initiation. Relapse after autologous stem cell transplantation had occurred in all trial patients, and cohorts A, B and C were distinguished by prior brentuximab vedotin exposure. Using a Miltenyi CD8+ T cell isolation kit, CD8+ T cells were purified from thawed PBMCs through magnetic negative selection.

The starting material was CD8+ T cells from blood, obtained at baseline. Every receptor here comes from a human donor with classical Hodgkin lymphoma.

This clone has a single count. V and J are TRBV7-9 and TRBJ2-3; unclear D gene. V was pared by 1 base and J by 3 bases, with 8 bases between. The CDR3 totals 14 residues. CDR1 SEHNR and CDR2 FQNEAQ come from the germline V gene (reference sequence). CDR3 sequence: CASSLGVATDTQYF. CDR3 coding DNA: TGTGCCAGCAGCTTAGGCGTTGCGACAGATACGCAGTATTTT.

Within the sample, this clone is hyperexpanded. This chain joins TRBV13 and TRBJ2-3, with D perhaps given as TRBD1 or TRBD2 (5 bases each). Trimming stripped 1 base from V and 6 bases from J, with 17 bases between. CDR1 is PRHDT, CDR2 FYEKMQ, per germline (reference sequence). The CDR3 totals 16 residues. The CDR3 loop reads CASSLASSWGSDTQYF. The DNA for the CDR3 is TGTGCCAGCAGCTTAGCTTCTAGTTGGGGGTCCGATACGCAGTATTTT.

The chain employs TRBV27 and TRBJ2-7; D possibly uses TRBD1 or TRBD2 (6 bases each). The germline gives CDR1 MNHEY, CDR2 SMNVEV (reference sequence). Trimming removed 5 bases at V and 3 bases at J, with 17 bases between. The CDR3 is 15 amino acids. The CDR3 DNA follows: TGTGCCAGCAGTCCAGGGGCCGGGGGTGGCTACGAGCAGTACTTC. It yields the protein CASSPGAGGGYEQYF.

The CDR3 loop is CASSGRWTGSSYEQYF. CDR3 coding DNA: TGCGCCAGCAGTGGCCGATGGACAGGGAGTTCCTACGAGCAGTACTTC. This chain links TRBV10-1 with TRBJ2-7, with 8 nucleotides matching TRBD1. Germline V gene lookup returns CDR1 WNHNN and CDR2 SYGVQD (reference sequence). The V and J ends lost 4 bases and 1 base, in that order; junction bases with no gene match: 9. This CDR3 contains 16 residues.

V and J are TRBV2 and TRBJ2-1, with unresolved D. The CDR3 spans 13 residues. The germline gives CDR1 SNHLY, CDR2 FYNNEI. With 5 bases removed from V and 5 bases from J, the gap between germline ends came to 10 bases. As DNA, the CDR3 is TGTGCCAGCAGTAGAAACAGAGACAATGAGCAGTTCTTC. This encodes CASSRNRDNEQFF.

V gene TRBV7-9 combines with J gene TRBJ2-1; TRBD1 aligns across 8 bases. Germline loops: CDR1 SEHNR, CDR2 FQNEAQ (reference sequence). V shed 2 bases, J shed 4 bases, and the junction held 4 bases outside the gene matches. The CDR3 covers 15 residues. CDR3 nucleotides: TGTGCCAGCAGCTTACAGGGGGCTGAATACAATGAGCAGTTCTTC. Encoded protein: CASSLQGAEYNEQFF. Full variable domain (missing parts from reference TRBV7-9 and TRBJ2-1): DTGVSQNPRHKITKRGQNVTFRCDPISEHNRLYWYRQTLGQGPEFLTYFQNEAQLEKSRLLSDRFSAERPKGSFSTLEIQRTEQGDSAMYLCASSLQGAEYNEQFFGPGTRLTVL.

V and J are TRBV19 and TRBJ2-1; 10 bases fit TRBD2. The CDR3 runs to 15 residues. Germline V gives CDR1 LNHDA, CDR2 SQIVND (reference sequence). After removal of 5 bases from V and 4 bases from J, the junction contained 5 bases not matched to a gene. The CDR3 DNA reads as TGTGCCAGTAGTTATGGGACTAGCGTGTACAATGAGCAGTTCTTC. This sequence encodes CASSYGTSVYNEQFF.

Here the CDR3 DNA reads TGTGCCTGGAGTGGAAAGATTTATGGCTACACCTTC. Its protein product is CAWSGKIYGYTF. The chain has TRBV30 and TRBJ1-2; the D is unclear. Germline-derived CDR1 and CDR2 are GTSNPN and SVGIG (reference sequence). V gave up 1 base and J gave up 5 bases, with 8 bases separating them. The CDR3 has 12 residues.

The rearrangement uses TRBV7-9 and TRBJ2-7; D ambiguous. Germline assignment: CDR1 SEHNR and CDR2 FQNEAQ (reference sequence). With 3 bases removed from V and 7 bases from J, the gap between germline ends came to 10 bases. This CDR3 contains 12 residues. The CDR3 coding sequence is TGTGCCAGCAGCTTGGATTCTGCAGAGCAGTACTTC. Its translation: CASSLDSAEQYF.

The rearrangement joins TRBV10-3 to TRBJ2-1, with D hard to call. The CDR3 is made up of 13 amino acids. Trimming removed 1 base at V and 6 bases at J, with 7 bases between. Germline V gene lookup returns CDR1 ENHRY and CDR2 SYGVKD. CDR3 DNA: TGTGCCATCAGTGAGTGGTCGGGCAATGAGCAGTTCTTC. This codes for CAISEWSGNEQFF.

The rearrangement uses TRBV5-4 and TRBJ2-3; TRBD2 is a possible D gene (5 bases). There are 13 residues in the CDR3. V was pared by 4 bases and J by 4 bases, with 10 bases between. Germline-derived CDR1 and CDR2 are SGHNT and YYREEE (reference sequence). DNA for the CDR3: TGTGCCAGCAGCACCGCGGGCGCAGATACGCAGTATTTT. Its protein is CASSTAGADTQYF.

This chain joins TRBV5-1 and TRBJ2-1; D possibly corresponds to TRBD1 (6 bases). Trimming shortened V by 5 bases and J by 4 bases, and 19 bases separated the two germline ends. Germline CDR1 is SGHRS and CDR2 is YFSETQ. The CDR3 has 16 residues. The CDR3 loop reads CASSLTTGQAYNEQFF. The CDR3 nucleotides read TGCGCCAGCAGTTTGACCACGGGACAAGCATACAATGAGCAGTTCTTC.

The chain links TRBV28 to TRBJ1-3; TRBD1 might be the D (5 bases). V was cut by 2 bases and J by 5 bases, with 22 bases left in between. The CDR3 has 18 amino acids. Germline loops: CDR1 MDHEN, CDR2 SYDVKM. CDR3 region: CASSLEYTYWDARNTIYF. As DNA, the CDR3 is TGTGCCAGCAGTTTAGAGTATACGTATTGGGACGCGAGAAACACCATATATTTT.

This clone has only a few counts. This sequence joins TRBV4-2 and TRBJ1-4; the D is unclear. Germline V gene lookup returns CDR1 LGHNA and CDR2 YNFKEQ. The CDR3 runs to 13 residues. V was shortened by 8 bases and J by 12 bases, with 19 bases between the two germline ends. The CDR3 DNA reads TGTGCCAGCGGACTTGGTGGCATGTGGGAACTGTTTTTT. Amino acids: CASGLGGMWELFF.

The CDR3 coding sequence is TGTGCCAGTAGACTGATCGAACAGGGAAACACTGAAGCTTTCTTT. Translating gives CASRLIEQGNTEAFF. The V and J genes are TRBV19 and TRBJ1-1; weak D call: TRBD1 (6 bases). Germline values: CDR1 LNHDA, CDR2 SQIVND (reference sequence). This CDR3 is built from 15 residues. V was cut by 6 bases and J by 2 bases, with 16 bases left in between.

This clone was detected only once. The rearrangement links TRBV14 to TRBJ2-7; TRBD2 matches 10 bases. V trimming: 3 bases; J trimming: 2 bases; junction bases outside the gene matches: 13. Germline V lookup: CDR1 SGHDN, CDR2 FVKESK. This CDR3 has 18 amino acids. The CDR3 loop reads CASSQTGTSAITTYEQYF. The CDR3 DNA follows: TGTGCCAGCAGCCAGACCGGGACTAGCGCAATTACTACCTACGAGCAGTACTTC.

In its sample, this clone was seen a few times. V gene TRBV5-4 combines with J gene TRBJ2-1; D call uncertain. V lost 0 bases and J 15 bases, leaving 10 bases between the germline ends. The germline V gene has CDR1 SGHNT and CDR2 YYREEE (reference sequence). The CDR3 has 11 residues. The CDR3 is CASSLGNQRFF. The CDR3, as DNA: TGTGCCAGCAGCTTGGGGAACCAACGGTTCTTC.

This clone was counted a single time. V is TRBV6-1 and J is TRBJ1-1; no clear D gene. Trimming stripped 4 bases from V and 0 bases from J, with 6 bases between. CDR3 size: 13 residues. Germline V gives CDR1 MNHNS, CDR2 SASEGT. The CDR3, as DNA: TGTGCCAGCAGTGTCGCGCTGAACACTGAAGCTTTCTTT. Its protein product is CASSVALNTEAFF.

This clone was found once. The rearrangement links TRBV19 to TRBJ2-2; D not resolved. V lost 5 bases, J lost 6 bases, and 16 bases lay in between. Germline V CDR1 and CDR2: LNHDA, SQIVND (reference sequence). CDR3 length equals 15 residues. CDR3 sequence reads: CASSASWFLPGELFF. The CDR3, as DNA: TGTGCCAGTAGTGCTTCTTGGTTCCTACCCGGGGAGCTGTTTTTT.